This T cell receptor beta chain emerged from a study of human T cells and chemical hapten exposure. Trimming removed 7 bases at V and 6 bases at J, with 16 bases between. Germline V CDR1 and CDR2: MNHNS, SASEGT. The CDR3 has 14 amino acids. Documented time point: pre-sensitization, week 0. Noted treatment: therapeutic diphenylcyclopropenone sensitization with weekly scalp DPC. TCRdb analysed the RACE reads with MiXCR anew, one entry per CDR3 protein. Of about 380,000 distinct CDR3 sequences listed, roughly 4.6% are singletons. The sample was whole blood, taken in connection with sensitization to the hapten diphenylcyclopropenone (DPC). The clonotype originates from a woman aged 50 to 65 with alopecia areata. Some clones in this sample may be carry-over from other donors' samples. The V and J genes are TRBV6-1 and TRBJ2-1; D not resolved. The CDR3 bases are TGTGCCAGCACCGACCTTACCCGGTCCAATGAGCAGTTCTTC. Its translation: CASTDLTRSNEQFF.